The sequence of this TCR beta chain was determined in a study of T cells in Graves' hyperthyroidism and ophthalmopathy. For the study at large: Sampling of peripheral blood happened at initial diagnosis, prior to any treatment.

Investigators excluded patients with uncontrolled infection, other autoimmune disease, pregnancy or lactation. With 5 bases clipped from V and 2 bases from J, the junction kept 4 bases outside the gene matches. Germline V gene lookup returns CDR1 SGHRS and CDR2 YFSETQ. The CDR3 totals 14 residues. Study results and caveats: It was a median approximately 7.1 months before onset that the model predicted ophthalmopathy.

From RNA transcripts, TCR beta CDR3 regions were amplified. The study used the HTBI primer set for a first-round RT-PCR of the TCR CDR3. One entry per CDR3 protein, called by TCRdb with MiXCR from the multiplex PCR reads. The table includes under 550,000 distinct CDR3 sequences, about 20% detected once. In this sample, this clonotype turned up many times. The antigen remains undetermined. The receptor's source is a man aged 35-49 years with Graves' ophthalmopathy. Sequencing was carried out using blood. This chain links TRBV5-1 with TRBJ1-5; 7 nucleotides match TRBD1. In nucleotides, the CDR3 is TGCGCCAGCAGTTCGGGACAGCGCAATCAGCCCCAGCATTTT. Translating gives CASSSGQRNQPQHF.